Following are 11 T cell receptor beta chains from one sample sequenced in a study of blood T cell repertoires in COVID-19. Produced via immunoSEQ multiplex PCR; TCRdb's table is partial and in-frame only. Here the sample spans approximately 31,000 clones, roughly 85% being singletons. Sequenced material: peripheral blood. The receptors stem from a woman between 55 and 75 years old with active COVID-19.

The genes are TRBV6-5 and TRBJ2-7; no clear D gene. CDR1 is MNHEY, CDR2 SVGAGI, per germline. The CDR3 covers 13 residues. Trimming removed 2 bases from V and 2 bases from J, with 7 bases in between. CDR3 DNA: TGTGCCAGCAGTTACCGCGCGACCTACGAGCAGTACTTC. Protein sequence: CASSYRATYEQYF.

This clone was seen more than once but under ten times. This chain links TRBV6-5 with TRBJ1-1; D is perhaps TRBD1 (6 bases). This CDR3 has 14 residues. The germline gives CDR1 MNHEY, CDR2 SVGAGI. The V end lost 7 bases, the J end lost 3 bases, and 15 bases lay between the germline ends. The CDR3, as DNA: TGTGCCAGCAACCCACAGGGTCTGGACACTGAAGCTTTCTTT. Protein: CASNPQGLDTEAFF.

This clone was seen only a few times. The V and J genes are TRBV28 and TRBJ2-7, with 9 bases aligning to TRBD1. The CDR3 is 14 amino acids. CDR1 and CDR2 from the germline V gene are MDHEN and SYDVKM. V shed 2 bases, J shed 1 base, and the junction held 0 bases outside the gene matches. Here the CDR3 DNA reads TGTGCCAGCAGTTTAGGGACAGGGTCCTACGAGCAGTACTTC. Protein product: CASSLGTGSYEQYF.

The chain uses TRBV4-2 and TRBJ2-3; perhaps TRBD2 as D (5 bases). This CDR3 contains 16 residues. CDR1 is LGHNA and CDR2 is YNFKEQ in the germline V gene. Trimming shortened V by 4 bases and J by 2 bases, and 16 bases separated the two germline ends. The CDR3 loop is CASSPNSGSLTDTQYF. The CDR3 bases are TGTGCCAGCAGCCCAAACTCGGGGAGTCTCACAGATACGCAGTATTTT.

As DNA, the CDR3 is TGTGCCAGCTACCGCAGCGGGGTCTATGGCTACACCTTC. Translating gives CASYRSGVYGYTF. The chain recombines TRBV6-5 with TRBJ1-2; D is unresolved. Germline values: CDR1 MNHEY, CDR2 SVGAGI. The CDR3 runs 13 residues. Trimming removed 8 bases at V and 4 bases at J, with 14 bases between.

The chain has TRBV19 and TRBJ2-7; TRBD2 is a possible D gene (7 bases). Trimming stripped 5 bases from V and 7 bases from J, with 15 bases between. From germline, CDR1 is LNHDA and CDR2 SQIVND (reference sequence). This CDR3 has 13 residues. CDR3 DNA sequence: TGTGCCAGTAGTCGTACGGGGGGCAGGGAGCAGTACTTC. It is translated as CASSRTGGREQYF.

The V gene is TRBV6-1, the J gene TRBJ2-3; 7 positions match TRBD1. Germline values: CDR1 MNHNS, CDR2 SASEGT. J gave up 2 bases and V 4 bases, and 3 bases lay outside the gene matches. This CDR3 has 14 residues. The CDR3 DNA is TGTGCCAGCAGTGGACAGGGCATCACAGATACGCAGTATTTT. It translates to CASSGQGITDTQYF.

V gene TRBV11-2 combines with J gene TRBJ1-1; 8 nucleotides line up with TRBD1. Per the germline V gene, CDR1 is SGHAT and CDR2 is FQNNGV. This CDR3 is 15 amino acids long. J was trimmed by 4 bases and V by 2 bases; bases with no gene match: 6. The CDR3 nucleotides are TGTGCCAGCAGCTTACCCCAGGGGGCGACCACTGAAGCTTTCTTT. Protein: CASSLPQGATTEAFF.

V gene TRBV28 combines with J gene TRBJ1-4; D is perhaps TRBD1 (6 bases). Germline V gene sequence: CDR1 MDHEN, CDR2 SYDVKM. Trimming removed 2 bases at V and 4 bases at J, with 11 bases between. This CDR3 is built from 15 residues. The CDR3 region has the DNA TGTGCCAGCAGTTTACAGGACAGCTATAATGAAAAACTGTTTTTT. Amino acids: CASSLQDSYNEKLFF.

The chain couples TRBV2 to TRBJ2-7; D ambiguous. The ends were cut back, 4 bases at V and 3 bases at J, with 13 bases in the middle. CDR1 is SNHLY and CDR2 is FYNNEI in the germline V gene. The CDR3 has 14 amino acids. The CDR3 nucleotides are TGTGCCAGCAGTGGGTCCCTAACCCTCTACGAGCAGTACTTC. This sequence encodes CASSGSLTLYEQYF.

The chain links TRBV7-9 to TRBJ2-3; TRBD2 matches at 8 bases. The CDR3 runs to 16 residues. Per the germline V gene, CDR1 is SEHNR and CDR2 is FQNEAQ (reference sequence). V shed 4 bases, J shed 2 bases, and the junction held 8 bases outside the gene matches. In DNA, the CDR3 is TGTGCCAGCAGCTCCCCGTCGGGGGGGGTCACAGATACGCAGTATTTT. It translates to CASSSPSGGVTDTQYF.